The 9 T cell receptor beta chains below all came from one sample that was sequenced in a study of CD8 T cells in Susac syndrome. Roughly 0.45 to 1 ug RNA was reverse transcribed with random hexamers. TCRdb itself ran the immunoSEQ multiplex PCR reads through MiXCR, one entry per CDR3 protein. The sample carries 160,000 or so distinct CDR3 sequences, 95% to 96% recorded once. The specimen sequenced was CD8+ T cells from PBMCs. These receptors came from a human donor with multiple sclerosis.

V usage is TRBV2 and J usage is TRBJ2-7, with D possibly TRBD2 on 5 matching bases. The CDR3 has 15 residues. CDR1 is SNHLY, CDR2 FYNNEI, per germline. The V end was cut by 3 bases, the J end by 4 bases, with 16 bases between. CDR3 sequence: CASSEPEGYGYEQYV. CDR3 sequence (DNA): TGTGCCAGCAGTGAGCCAGAGGGATATGGATACGAGCAGTACGTC.

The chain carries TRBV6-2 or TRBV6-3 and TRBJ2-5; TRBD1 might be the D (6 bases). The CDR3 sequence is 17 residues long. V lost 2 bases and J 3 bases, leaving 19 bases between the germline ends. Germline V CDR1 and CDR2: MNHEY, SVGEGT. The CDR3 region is CASSYEEQGASEETQYF. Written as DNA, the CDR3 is TGTGCCAGCAGTTACGAAGAACAGGGAGCATCCGAAGAGACCCAGTACTTC.

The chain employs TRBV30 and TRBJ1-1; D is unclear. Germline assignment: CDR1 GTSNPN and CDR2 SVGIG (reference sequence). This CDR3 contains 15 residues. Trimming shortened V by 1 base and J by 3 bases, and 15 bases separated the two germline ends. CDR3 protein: CAWSDSINTYTEAFF. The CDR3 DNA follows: TGTGCCTGGAGTGACAGCATCAACACTTACACTGAAGCTTTCTTT.

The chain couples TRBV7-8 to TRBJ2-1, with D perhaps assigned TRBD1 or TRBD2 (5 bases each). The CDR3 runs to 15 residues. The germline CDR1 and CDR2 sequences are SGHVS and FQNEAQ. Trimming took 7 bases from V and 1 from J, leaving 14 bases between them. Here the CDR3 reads CASTIWGGSYNEQFF. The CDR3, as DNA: TGTGCCAGCACTATATGGGGCGGGTCCTACAATGAGCAGTTCTTC.

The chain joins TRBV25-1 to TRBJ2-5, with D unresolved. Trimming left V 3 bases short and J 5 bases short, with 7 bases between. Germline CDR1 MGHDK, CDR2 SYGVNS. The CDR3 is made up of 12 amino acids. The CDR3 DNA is TGTGCCAGCAGTGAGATGGGGGAGACCCAGTACTTC. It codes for CASSEMGETQYF.

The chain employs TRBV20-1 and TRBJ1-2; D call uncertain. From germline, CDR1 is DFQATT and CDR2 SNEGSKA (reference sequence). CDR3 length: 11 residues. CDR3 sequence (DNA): TGCAGCCTTTCGGGCAGGTGGGGCTACACCTTC. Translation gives CSLSGRWGYTF.

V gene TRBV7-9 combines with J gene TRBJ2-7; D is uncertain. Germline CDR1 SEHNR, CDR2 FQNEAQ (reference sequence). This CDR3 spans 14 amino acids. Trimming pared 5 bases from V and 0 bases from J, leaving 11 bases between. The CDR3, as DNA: TGTGCCAGCAGCCTACTCCTGAGCTCCTACGAGCAGTACGTC. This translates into CASSLLLSSYEQYV.

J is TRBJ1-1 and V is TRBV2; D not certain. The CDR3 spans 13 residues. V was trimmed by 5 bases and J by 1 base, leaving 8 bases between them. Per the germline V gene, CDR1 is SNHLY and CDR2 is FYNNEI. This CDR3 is CASSPYKNTEAFF. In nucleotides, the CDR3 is TGTGCCAGCAGTCCATATAAGAACACTGAAGCTTTCTTT.

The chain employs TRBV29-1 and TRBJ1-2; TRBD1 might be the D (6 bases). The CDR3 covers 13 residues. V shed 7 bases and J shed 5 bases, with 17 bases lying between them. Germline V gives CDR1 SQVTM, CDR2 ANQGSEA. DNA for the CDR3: TGCAGCGCAACACCAGGGGATCGATATGGCTACACCTTC. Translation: CSATPGDRYGYTF.